This T cell receptor (beta chain) was sequenced during a study of T-cell reconstitution after alpha-beta-depleted transplantation in children. Whole-study results and caveats: Most T-cell counts and diversity one year after the transplant came from T cells that were newly produced.

V was clipped by 2 bases and J by 4 bases; unmatched bases: 3. CDR1 and CDR2 (germline): SGHRS, YFSETQ. The CDR3 is 14 residues long. The TCRbeta library was prepared with unique molecular identifiers. TCRdb recomputed calls from the PCR reads with MiXCR, one row per CDR3 protein. The repertoire holds roughly 100,000 distinct CDR3 sequences, with around 6% as singletons. A note on this clonotype: Its target is unknown.

The source of this sequence is a female patient aged 2-9 years who had a stem cell transplant for Fanconi anemia, so the T cells may come from the graft donor. Sequenced material: PBMCs, mostly from graft donor cells, taken 60 days after TCRalphabeta/CD19-depleted stem cell transplant. The chain carries TRBV5-1 and TRBJ2-7; TRBD2 matches 10 bases. The CDR3 spells CASSLTSGDYEQYF. The CDR3 DNA sequence: TGCGCCAGCAGCTTAACTAGCGGGGATTACGAGCAGTACTTC.